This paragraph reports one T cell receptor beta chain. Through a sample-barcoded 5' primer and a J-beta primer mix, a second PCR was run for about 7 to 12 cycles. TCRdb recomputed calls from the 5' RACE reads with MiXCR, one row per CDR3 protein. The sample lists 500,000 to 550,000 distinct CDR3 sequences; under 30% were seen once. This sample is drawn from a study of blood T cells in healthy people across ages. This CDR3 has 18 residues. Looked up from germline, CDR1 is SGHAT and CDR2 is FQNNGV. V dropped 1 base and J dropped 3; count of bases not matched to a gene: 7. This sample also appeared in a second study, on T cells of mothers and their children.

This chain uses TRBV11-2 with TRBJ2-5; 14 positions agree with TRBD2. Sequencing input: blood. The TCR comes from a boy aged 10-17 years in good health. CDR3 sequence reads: CASSLGGTSGSIEETQYF. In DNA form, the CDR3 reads TGTGCCAGCAGCTTAGGGGGGACTAGCGGGAGTATTGAAGAGACCCAGTACTTC.